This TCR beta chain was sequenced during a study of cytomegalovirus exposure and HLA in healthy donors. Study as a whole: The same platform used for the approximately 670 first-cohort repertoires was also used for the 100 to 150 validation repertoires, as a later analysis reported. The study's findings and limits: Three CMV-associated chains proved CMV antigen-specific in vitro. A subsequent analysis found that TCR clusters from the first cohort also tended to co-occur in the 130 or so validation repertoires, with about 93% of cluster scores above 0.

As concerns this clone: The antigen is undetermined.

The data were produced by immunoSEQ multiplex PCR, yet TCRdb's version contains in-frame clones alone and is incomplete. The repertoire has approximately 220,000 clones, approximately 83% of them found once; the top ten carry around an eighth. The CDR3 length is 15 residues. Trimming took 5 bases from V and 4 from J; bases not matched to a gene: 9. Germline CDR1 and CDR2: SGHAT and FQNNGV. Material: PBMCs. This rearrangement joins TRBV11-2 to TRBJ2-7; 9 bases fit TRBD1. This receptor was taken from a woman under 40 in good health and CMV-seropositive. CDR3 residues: CASSRNRDRVYEQYF. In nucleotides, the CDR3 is TGTGCCAGCAGCCGCAACCGGGACAGGGTGTACGAGCAGTACTTC. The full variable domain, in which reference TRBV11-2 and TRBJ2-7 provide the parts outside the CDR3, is EAGVAQSPRYKIIEKRQSVAFWCNPISGHATLYWYQQILGQGPKLLIQFQNNGVVDDSQLPKDRFSAERLKGVDSTLKIQPAKLEDSAVYLCASSRNRDRVYEQYFGPGTRLTVT.